This T cell receptor beta chain is drawn from a study of blood T cell repertoires in COVID-19. Whole-study context: The United States, Italy and Spain were the sources of the acute and convalescent COVID-19 samples. Sources were T cells, B-cell-depleted T cells, or PBMCs; the material itself was cDNA or gDNA.

The J segment lost 0 bases and the V segment lost 6 bases, leaving 5 bases of the junction unmatched. The CDR3 extends over 14 amino acids. Germline lookup yields CDR1 MDHEN and CDR2 SYDVKM. Source study methods: Amplification with reference gene primers provided the estimates of nucleated cell counts. Assay: immunoSEQ multiplex PCR; the TCRdb copy retains only in-frame clones and omits some. V and J calls and clone size come straight from that table; D and trimming were deduced from the DNA. The profile shows 110,000 to 150,000 clones, 65% to 90% of them singletons. This clonotype originated in a human donor in a cohort sampled during active COVID-19. V gene TRBV28 combines with J gene TRBJ2-7; TRBD1 aligns across 7 bases. The sample comprised peripheral blood. As DNA, the CDR3 is TGTGCCAGCAGACTTGACAGGGACTCCTACGAGCAGTACTTC. Residues: CASRLDRDSYEQYF.